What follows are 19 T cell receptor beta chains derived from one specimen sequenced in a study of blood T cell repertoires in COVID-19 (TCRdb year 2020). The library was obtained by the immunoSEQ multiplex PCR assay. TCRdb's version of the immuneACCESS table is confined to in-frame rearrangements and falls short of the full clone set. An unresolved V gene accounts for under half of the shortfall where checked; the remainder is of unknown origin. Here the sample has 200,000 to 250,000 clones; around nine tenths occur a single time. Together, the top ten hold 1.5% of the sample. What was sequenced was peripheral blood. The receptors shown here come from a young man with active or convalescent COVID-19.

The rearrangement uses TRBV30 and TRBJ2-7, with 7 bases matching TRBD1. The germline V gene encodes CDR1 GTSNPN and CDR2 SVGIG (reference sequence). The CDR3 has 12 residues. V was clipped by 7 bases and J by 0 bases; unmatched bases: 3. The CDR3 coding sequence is TGTGCCTTACAGGGGCGCTCCTACGAGCAGTACTTC. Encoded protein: CALQGRSYEQYF.

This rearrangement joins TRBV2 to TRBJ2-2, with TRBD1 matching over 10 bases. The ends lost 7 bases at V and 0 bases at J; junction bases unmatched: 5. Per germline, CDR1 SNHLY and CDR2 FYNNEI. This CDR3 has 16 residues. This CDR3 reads CASTLDRGTNTGELFF. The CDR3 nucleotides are TGTGCCAGCACCCTGGACAGGGGGACGAACACCGGGGAGCTGTTTTTT.

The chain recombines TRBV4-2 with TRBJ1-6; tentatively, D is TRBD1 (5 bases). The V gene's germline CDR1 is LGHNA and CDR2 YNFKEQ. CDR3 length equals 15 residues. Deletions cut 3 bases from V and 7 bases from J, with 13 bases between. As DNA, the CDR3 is TGTGCCAGCAGCCAGACCGGACAAACGAATTCACCCCTCCACTTT. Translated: CASSQTGQTNSPLHF.

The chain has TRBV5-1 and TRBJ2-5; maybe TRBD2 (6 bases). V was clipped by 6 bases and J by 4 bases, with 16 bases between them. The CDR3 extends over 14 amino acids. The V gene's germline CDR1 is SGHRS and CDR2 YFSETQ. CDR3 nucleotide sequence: TGCGCCAGCAAAACGGTGAGGGGAGGAGAGACCCAGTACTTC. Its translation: CASKTVRGGETQYF.

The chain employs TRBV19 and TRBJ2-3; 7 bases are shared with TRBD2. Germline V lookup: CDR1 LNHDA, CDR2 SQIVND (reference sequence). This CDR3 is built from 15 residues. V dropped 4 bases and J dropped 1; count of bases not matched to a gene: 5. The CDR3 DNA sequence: TGTGCCAGTAGTAAGGCGGGAGCGGGCACAGATACGCAGTATTTT. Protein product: CASSKAGAGTDTQYF.

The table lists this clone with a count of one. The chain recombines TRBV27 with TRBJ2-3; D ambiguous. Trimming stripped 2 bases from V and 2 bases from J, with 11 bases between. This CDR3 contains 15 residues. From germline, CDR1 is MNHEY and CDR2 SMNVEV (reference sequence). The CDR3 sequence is CASSLLGGFTDTQYF. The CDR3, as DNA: TGTGCCAGCAGTTTACTCGGCGGCTTCACAGATACGCAGTATTTT.

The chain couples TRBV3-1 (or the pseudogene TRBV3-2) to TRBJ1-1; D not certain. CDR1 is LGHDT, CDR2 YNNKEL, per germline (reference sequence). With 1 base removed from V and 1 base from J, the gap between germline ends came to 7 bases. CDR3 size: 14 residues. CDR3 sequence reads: CASSQGLGNTEAFF. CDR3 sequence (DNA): TGTGCCAGCAGCCAAGGACTGGGGAACACTGAAGCTTTCTTT.

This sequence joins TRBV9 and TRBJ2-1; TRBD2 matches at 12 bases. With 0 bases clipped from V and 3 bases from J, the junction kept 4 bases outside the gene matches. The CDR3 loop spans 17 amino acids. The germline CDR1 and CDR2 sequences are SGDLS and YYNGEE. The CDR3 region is CASSVAGTSGFYNEQFF. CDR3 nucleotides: TGTGCCAGCAGCGTAGCCGGGACTAGCGGGTTCTACAATGAGCAGTTCTTC.

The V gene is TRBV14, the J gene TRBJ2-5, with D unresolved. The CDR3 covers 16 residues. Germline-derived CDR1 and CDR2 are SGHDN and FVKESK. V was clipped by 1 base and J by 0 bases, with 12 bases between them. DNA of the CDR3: TGTGCCAGCAGCCAAGGTAGTCTCCCGTACCAAGAGACCCAGTACTTC. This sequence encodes CASSQGSLPYQETQYF.

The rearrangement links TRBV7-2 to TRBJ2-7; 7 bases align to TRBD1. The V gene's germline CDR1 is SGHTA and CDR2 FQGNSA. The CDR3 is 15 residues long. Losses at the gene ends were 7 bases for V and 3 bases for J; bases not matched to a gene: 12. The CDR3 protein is CASNSRQGVFYEQYF. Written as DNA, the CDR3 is TGTGCCAGCAACTCGAGGCAGGGGGTTTTCTACGAGCAGTACTTC. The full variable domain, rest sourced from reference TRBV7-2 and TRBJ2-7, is GAGVSQSPSNKVTEKGKDVELRCDPISGHTALYWYRQSLGQGLEFLIYFQGNSAPDKSGLPSDRFSAERTGGSVSTLTIQRTQQEDSAVYLCASNSRQGVFYEQYFGPGTRLTVT.

The CDR3 loop reads CASSLSWTSGRIGETQYF. The CDR3 coding sequence is TGTGCCAGCAGCCTTTCTTGGACTAGCGGGAGAATCGGGGAGACCCAGTACTTC. V gene TRBV5-4 combines with J gene TRBJ2-5; 13 bases match TRBD2. V trimming: 4 bases; J trimming: 5 bases; junction bases outside the gene matches: 14. Germline assignment: CDR1 SGHNT and CDR2 YYREEE (reference sequence). The CDR3 is 18 residues long.

Here the CDR3 reads CASSRQGYTEAFF. The CDR3 DNA is TGTGCCAGCAGCCGACAGGGGTACACTGAAGCTTTCTTT. The chain combines TRBV25-1 with TRBJ1-1; 8 bases match TRBD1. V lost 6 bases and J lost 3; bases outside the gene matches: 3. The CDR3 is 13 amino acids. Germline V gene sequence: CDR1 MGHDK, CDR2 SYGVNS. Combining the CDR3 with reference TRBV25-1 and TRBJ1-1 gives the whole variable domain EADIYQTPRYLVIGTGKKITLECSQTMGHDKMYWYQQDPGMELHLIHYSYGVNSTEKGDLSSESTVSRIRTEHFPLTLESARPSHTSQYLCASSRQGYTEAFFGQGTRLTVV.

This CDR3 is CASSVAASGHNEQFF. The CDR3, as DNA: TGTGCCAGCAGCGTAGCGGCTAGCGGTCACAATGAGCAGTTCTTC. The chain employs TRBV9 and TRBJ2-1; TRBD2 matches 7 bases. The CDR3 is 15 amino acids. In germline, CDR1 is SGDLS, CDR2 YYNGEE. V was pared by 0 bases and J by 5 bases, with 5 bases of the junction left unmatched.

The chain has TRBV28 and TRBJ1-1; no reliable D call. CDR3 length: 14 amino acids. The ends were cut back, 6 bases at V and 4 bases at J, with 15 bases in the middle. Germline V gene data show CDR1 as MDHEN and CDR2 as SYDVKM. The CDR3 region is CASRIQTSATEAFF. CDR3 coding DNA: TGTGCCAGCAGGATCCAGACTTCGGCCACTGAAGCTTTCTTT. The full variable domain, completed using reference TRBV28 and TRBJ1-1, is DVKVTQSSRYLVKRTGEKVFLECVQDMDHENMFWYRQDPGLGLRLIYFSYDVKMKEKGDIPEGYSVSREKKERFSLILESASTNQTSMYLCASRIQTSATEAFFGQGTRLTVV.

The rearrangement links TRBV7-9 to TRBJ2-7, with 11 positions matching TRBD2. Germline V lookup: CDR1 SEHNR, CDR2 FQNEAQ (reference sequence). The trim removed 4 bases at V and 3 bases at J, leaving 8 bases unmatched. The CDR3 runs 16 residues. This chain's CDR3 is CASSSAPSGRNYEQYF. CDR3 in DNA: TGTGCCAGCAGCTCGGCCCCTAGCGGGAGGAACTACGAGCAGTACTTC.

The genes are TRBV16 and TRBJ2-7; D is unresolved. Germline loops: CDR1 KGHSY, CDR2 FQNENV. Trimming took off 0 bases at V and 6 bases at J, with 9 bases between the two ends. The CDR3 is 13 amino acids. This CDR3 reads CASSQSGGLEQYF. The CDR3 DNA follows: TGTGCCAGCAGCCAATCGGGTGGGCTCGAGCAGTACTTC.

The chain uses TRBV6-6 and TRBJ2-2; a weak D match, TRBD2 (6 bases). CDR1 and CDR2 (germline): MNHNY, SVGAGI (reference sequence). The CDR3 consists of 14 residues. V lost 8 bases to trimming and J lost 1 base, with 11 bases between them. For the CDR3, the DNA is TGTGCCAGCCGCGAGGGAGGGAACACCGGGGAGCTGTTTTTT. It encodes CASREGGNTGELFF.

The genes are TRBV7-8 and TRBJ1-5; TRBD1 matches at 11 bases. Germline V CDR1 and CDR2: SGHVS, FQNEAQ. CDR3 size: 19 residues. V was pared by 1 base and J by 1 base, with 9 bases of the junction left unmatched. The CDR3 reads CASSLGTHGTGGSNQPQHF. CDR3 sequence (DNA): TGTGCCAGCAGCTTAGGGACCCACGGGACAGGGGGAAGCAATCAGCCCCAGCATTTT. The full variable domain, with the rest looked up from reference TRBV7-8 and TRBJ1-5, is GAGVSQSPRYKVAKRGQDVALRCDPISGHVSLFWYQQALGQGPEFLTYFQNEAQLDKSGLPSDRFFAERPEGSVSTLKIQRTQQEDSAVYLCASSLGTHGTGGSNQPQHFGDGTRLSIL.

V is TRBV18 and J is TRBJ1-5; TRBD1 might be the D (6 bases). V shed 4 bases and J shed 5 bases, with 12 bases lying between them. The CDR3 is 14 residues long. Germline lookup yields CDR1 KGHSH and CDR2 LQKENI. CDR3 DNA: TGTGCCAGCTCACGCTCAGGGGATGATCAGCCCCAGCATTTT. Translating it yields CASSRSGDDQPQHF.